These 26 T cell receptor beta chains share one sample of origin, sequenced in a study of a mutant IDH1 vaccine in newly diagnosed glioma. The data were produced by immunoSEQ multiplex PCR, yet TCRdb's version contains in-frame clones alone and is incomplete. The sample has about 38,000 clones, around 78% seen once. These receptors' targets are unknown. Time point specified: week 5, during vaccination. What each vaccine dose contained was 300 ug of mutant IDH1 20-mer peptide, accompanied by topical imiquimod. Sequences were derived from PBMCs, sampled from a glioma patient whose treatment included an IDH1 peptide vaccine. These receptor sequences come from a man in his forties with glioma.

This clone showed up just a few times. This chain uses TRBV2 with TRBJ1-5; D unclear. Trimming pared 7 bases from V and 2 bases from J, leaving 15 bases between. This CDR3 comprises 15 residues. The germline V gene encodes CDR1 SNHLY and CDR2 FYNNEI. The CDR3 sequence is CASTAQVVRNQPQHF. In DNA, the CDR3 is TGTGCCAGCACCGCGCAGGTCGTTCGCAATCAGCCCCAGCATTTT.

CDR3 DNA: TGTGCCAGCAGCCTACTACCTATGAACACCGGGGAGCTGTTTTTT. It codes for CASSLLPMNTGELFF. The chain links TRBV7-2 to TRBJ2-2; no reliable D call. Germline V gene sequence: CDR1 SGHTA, CDR2 FQGNSA. Trimming took off 5 bases at V and 1 base at J, with 11 bases between the two ends. This CDR3 spans 15 amino acids.

This clone was found once. The rearrangement uses TRBV9 and TRBJ1-1; D is perhaps TRBD1 (6 bases). From germline, CDR1 is SGDLS and CDR2 YYNGEE. Between the trimmed V and J ends, which lost 0 bases and 1 base, there was a span of 16 bases. This CDR3 spans 17 amino acids. CDR3 sequence (DNA): TGTGCCAGCAGCGTAGGGGAGGACAGATGGTGGAACACTGAAGCTTTCTTT. This encodes CASSVGEDRWWNTEAFF.

This rearrangement joins TRBV27 to TRBJ1-5; D might be TRBD1 (5 bases). Trimming left V 7 bases short and J 3 bases short, with 19 bases between. The CDR3 spans 16 residues. From germline, CDR1 is MNHEY and CDR2 SMNVEV (reference sequence). CDR3 sequence: CASTPLAGFSNQPQHF. The CDR3 DNA is TGTGCCAGCACCCCCTTGGCAGGGTTTTCCAATCAGCCCCAGCATTTT.

This clone was seen once. V is TRBV6-5 and J is TRBJ1-1; D is perhaps TRBD1 (6 bases). Trimming shortened V by 5 bases and J by 4 bases, and 11 bases separated the two germline ends. This CDR3 has 13 amino acids. Germline values: CDR1 MNHEY, CDR2 SVGAGI. The CDR3 nucleotides read TGTGCCAGCAGTCGGACAGACCTCACTGAAGCTTTCTTT. It yields the protein CASSRTDLTEAFF.

V gene TRBV6-5 combines with J gene TRBJ1-2; 9 bases agree with TRBD1. V gave up 10 bases and J gave up 8 bases; unmatched junction bases: 8. Germline V gives CDR1 MNHEY, CDR2 SVGAGI. This CDR3 is built from 12 residues. The CDR3 region is CATLQGAFGYTF. The CDR3 nucleotides read TGTGCCACTTTACAGGGGGCGTTCGGCTACACCTTC.

The chain combines TRBV5-1 with TRBJ1-6, with 8 positions matching TRBD1. The ends lost 6 bases at V and 7 bases at J; junction bases unmatched: 9. The germline gives CDR1 SGHRS, CDR2 YFSETQ. This CDR3 comprises 15 residues. The CDR3 protein is CASTPQGAGNSPLHF. The CDR3 DNA sequence: TGCGCCAGCACCCCTCAGGGGGCTGGGAATTCACCCCTCCACTTT.

The rearrangement links TRBV19 to TRBJ1-2; 9 bases are a match to TRBD1. This CDR3 comprises 13 residues. From germline, CDR1 is LNHDA and CDR2 SQIVND (reference sequence). With 5 bases clipped from V and 6 bases from J, the junction kept 4 bases outside the gene matches. CDR3 amino acids: CASSSRTGDGYTF. As DNA, the CDR3 is TGTGCCAGTAGTTCGAGGACAGGGGATGGCTACACCTTC.

This clone appeared once. The CDR3 region has the DNA TGTGCCAGCAGTCCAGGGACAGGGTCCTACGAGCAGTACTTC. It codes for CASSPGTGSYEQYF. The chain has TRBV6-5 and TRBJ2-7; 9 bases align to TRBD1. Germline values: CDR1 MNHEY, CDR2 SVGAGI. V shed 5 bases, J shed 1 base, and the junction held 3 bases outside the gene matches. The CDR3 runs 14 residues.

This clone was seen more than once but under ten times. The chain links TRBV7-2 to TRBJ2-5; D remains ambiguous. The V gene lost 4 bases and the J gene lost 6 bases, with 6 bases spanning the gap. Germline values: CDR1 SGHTA, CDR2 FQGNSA. This CDR3 has 11 amino acids. The CDR3 DNA is TGTGCCAGCAGCTCTTTAAAGACCCAGTACTTC. Its protein is CASSSLKTQYF. The variable domain in full, with the rest retrieved from reference TRBV7-2 and TRBJ2-5, is GAGVSQSPSNKVTEKGKDVELRCDPISGHTALYWYRQSLGQGLEFLIYFQGNSAPDKSGLPSDRFSAERTGGSVSTLTIQRTQQEDSAVYLCASSSLKTQYFGPGTRLLVL.

This rearrangement joins TRBV7-9 to TRBJ2-1; D not certain. Looked up from germline, CDR1 is SEHNR and CDR2 is FQNEAQ (reference sequence). With 2 bases removed from V and 12 bases from J, the gap between germline ends came to 29 bases. CDR3 size: 18 residues. CDR3 nucleotide sequence: TGTGCCAGCAGCTTACGTATATCTTGGGTCAGTAGGGATAGGGCGCAGTTCTTC. Translating gives CASSLRISWVSRDRAQFF.

The chain joins TRBV5-1 to TRBJ1-1; D gene unclear. This CDR3 contains 17 residues. The germline V gene has CDR1 SGHRS and CDR2 YFSETQ. V dropped 0 bases and J dropped 4 bases, with 19 bases sitting between them. As DNA, the CDR3 is TGCGCCAGCAGCTTGGCTACAGAAGGCCGGTCTGTCACTGAAGCTTTCTTT. Its translation: CASSLATEGRSVTEAFF.

This clone was counted between two and nine times. V gene TRBV29-1 combines with J gene TRBJ1-1, with D perhaps matching TRBD1 (6 bases). Germline V gene sequence: CDR1 SQVTM, CDR2 ANQGSEA. The CDR3 is 13 residues long. The V gene lost 3 bases and the J gene lost 1 base, with 9 bases spanning the gap. The chain's CDR3 is CSVEGHPNTEAFF. The CDR3 nucleotides are TGCAGCGTTGAGGGACACCCGAACACTGAAGCTTTCTTT.

The chain recombines TRBV6-1 with TRBJ1-2, with a possible D match to TRBD1 (5 bases). The germline V gene has CDR1 MNHNS and CDR2 SASEGT. The CDR3 sequence is 14 residues long. V was shortened by 7 bases and J by 4 bases, with 16 bases between the two germline ends. CDR3: CASTLGGDSYGYTF. The DNA of the CDR3 is TGTGCCAGCACCCTCGGGGGGGACTCCTATGGCTACACCTTC.

The CDR3 DNA reads TGCGCCAGCAGCCCTGAGGTAGCTAACTATGGCTACACCTTC. Protein product: CASSPEVANYGYTF. The chain combines TRBV4-1 with TRBJ1-2; D unresolved. This CDR3 is built from 14 residues. Germline CDR1 and CDR2: MGHRA and YSYEKL. V lost 4 bases to trimming and J lost 0 bases, with 9 bases between them.

This clone was observed a handful of times. The chain carries TRBV7-6 and TRBJ2-7, with D possibly TRBD1 on 6 matching bases. The V end lost 5 bases, the J end lost 4 bases, and 15 bases lay between the germline ends. CDR1 SGHVS and CDR2 FNYEAQ come from the germline V gene. This CDR3 has 14 amino acids. The CDR3 coding sequence is TGTGCCAGCAGCCTAGATACAGGGTCGTACGAGCAGTACTTC. Amino acid sequence: CASSLDTGSYEQYF.

This clone was observed a single time. This chain uses TRBV2 with TRBJ2-7; D gene unclear. CDR1 SNHLY and CDR2 FYNNEI come from the germline V gene. The V end lost 1 base, the J end lost 2 bases, and 9 bases lay between the germline ends. The length of the CDR3 is 14 residues. CDR3 in DNA: TGTGCCAGCAGTGAAGGCGCTTCTACCTACGAGCAGTACTTC. Amino acid sequence: CASSEGASTYEQYF.

This chain links TRBV7-9 with TRBJ1-3; maybe TRBD1 (5 bases). Germline-derived CDR1 and CDR2 are SEHNR and FQNEAQ (reference sequence). V was cut by 5 bases and J by 1 base, with 12 bases left in between. The CDR3 runs to 15 residues. CDR3 amino acids: CASSRDSVSGNTIYF. CDR3 DNA sequence: TGTGCCAGCAGCCGAGACAGCGTTTCTGGAAACACCATATATTTT.

The chain combines TRBV18 with TRBJ1-2, with D perhaps matching TRBD1 (5 bases). This CDR3 has 13 amino acids. Trimming took 2 bases from V and 3 from J, leaving 7 bases between them. CDR1 and CDR2 from the germline V gene are KGHSH and LQKENI. CDR3 region: CASSPTGDYGYTF. The CDR3 nucleotides are TGTGCCAGCTCACCAACGGGGGACTATGGCTACACCTTC.

The gene calls are TRBV7-8 and TRBJ1-1, with a tentative D call TRBD1 (6 bases). The CDR3 is 14 amino acids. CDR1 is SGHVS, CDR2 FQNEAQ, per germline. Trimming took off 1 base at V and 7 bases at J, with 13 bases between the two ends. The CDR3 loop reads CASSLEGGSGEAFF. CDR3 nucleotide sequence: TGTGCCAGCAGCTTAGAGGGGGGCTCGGGTGAAGCTTTCTTT.

The J gene is TRBJ1-6, the V gene TRBV6-5; TRBD1 aligns across 8 bases. After removal of 1 base from V and 2 bases from J, the junction contained 1 base not matched to a gene. CDR1 and CDR2 from the germline V gene are MNHEY and SVGAGI. The CDR3 loop spans 16 amino acids. This CDR3 is CASSYYRGAYNSPLHF. For the CDR3, the DNA is TGTGCCAGCAGTTACTACAGGGGGGCCTATAATTCACCCCTCCACTTT.

The chain carries TRBV2 and TRBJ2-7, with D unresolved. The CDR3 is made up of 9 amino acids. Germline-derived CDR1 and CDR2 are SNHLY and FYNNEI. The ends were cut back, 9 bases at V and 4 bases at J, with 4 bases in the middle. The CDR3 DNA reads TGTGCCAGAAGATACGAGCAGTACTTC. Translating gives CARRYEQYF.

The CDR3 here is CASSARGQVYEQYF. The CDR3 coding sequence is TGTGCCAGCAGCGCGCGAGGACAGGTCTACGAGCAGTACTTC. The V call is TRBV7-9, the J call TRBJ2-7; 7 bases line up with TRBD1. The CDR3 sequence is 14 residues long. Trimming took 5 bases from V and 3 from J; bases not matched to a gene: 7. Germline lookup yields CDR1 SEHNR and CDR2 FQNEAQ (reference sequence).

The V gene is TRBV29-1, the J gene TRBJ1-3, with TRBD1 identical over 9 bases. The CDR3 is 12 residues long. The V and J ends lost 8 bases and 6 bases, in that order; junction bases with no gene match: 5. The V gene's germline CDR1 is SQVTM and CDR2 ANQGSEA. The CDR3 DNA sequence: TGCAGCATTGGACAGGGGAAAAACACCATATATTTT. Encoded protein: CSIGQGKNTIYF. The variable domain in full, with the rest retrieved from reference TRBV29-1 and TRBJ1-3, is SAVISQKPSRDICQRGTSLTIQCQVDSQVTMMFWYRQQPGQSLTLIATANQGSEATYESGFVIDKFPISRPNLTFSTLTVSNMSPEDSSIYLCSIGQGKNTIYFGEGSWLTVV.

This chain uses TRBV19 with TRBJ1-5, with 10 bases fitting TRBD1. Germline V gene lookup returns CDR1 LNHDA and CDR2 SQIVND (reference sequence). There are 16 residues in the CDR3. With V trimmed by 5 bases and J by 6 bases, 10 bases remained unmatched. As DNA, the CDR3 is TGTGCCAGTAGTGACCCGGGACAGGGGAGAGGTCAGCCCCAGCATTTT. This translates into CASSDPGQGRGQPQHF.

The sample holds one count of this clone. The chain has TRBV2 and TRBJ2-7; D may be TRBD2 (7 bases). V lost 3 bases, J lost 0 bases, and 21 bases lay in between. CDR1 SNHLY and CDR2 FYNNEI come from the germline V gene. The CDR3 has 18 residues. In nucleotides, the CDR3 is TGTGCCAGCAGTGAGGGGGGGGCTACCTTTCGAGCCTCCTACGAGCAGTACTTC. Amino acids: CASSEGGATFRASYEQYF.